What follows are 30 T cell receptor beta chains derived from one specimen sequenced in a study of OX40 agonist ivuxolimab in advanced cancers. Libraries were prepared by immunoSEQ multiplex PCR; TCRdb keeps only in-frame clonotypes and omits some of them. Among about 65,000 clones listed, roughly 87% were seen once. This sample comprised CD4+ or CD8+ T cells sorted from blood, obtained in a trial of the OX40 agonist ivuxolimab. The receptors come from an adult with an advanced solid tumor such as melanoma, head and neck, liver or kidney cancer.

The CDR3 DNA is TGCGCCAGCAGCTTGGAGGGAGAGCGCTATGGCTACACCTTC. It yields the protein CASSLEGERYGYTF. J is TRBJ1-2 and V is TRBV5-1; no firm D call. Germline V gene sequence: CDR1 SGHRS, CDR2 YFSETQ. Deletions cut 0 bases from V and 4 bases from J, with 10 bases between. CDR3 length: 14 residues.

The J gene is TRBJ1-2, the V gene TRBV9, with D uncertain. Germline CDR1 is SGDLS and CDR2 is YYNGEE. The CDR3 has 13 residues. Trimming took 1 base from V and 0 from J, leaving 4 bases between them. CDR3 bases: TGTGCCAGCAGCGTAAGGTCTAACTATGGCTACACCTTC. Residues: CASSVRSNYGYTF.

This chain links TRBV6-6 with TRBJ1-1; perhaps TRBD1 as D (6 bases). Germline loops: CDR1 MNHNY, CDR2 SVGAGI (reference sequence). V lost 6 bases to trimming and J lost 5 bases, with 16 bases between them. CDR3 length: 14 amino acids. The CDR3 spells CASSPRDTGTEAFF. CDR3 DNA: TGTGCCAGCAGCCCCCGGGACACGGGAACTGAAGCTTTCTTT.

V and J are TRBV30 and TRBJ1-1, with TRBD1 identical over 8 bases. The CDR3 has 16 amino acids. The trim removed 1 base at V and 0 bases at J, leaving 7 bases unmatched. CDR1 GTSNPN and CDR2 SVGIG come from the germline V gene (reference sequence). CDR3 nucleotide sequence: TGTGCCTGGAGTGCCCGGACAGGGCGCATGAACACTGAAGCTTTCTTT. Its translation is CAWSARTGRMNTEAFF. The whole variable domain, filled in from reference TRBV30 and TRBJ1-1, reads SQTIHQWPATLVQPVGSPLSLECTVEGTSNPNLYWYRQAAGRGLQLLFYSVGIGQISSEVPQNLSASRPQDRQFILSSKKLLLSDSGFYLCAWSARTGRMNTEAFFGQGTRLTVV.

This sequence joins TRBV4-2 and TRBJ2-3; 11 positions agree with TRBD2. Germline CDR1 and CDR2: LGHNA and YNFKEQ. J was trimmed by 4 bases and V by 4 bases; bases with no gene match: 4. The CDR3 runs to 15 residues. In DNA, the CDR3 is TGTGCCAGCAGCCCGGGACTAGCGGCTGCAGATACGCAGTATTTT. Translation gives CASSPGLAAADTQYF.

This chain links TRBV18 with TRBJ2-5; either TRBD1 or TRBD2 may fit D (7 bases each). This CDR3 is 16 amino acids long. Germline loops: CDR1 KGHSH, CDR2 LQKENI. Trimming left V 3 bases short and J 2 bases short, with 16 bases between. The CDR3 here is CASSPPQGGVQETQYF. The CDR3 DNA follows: TGTGCCAGCTCACCCCCGCAGGGGGGGGTACAAGAGACCCAGTACTTC.

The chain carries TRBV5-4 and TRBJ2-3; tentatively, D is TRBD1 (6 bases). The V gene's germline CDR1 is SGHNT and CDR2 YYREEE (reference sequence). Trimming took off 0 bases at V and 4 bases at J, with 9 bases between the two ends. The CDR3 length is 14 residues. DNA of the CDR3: TGTGCCAGCAGCTTGGACAGGGCGGCAGATACGCAGTATTTT. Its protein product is CASSLDRAADTQYF.

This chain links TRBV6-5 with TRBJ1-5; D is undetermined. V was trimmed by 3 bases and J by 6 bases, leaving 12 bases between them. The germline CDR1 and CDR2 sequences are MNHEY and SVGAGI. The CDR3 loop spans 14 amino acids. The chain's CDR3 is CASSYNAGIQPQHF. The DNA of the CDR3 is TGTGCCAGCAGTTATAATGCGGGGATTCAGCCCCAGCATTTT.

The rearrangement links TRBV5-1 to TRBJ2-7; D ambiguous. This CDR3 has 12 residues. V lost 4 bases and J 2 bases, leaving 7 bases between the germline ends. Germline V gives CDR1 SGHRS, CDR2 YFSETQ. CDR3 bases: TGCGCCAGCAGCGCCGGGCCCTACGAGCAGTACTTC. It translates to CASSAGPYEQYF.

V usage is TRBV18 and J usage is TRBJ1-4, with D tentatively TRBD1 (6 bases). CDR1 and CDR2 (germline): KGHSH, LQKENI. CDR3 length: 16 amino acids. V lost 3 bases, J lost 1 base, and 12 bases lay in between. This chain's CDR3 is CASSPRDTLTNEKLFF. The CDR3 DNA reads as TGTGCCAGCTCACCGAGGGACACCCTAACTAATGAAAAACTGTTTTTT.

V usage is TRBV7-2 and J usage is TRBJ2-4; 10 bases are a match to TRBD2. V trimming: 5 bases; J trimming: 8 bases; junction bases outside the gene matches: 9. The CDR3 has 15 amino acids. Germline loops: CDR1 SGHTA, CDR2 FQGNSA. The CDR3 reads CASSPSGGAGYIQYF. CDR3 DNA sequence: TGTGCCAGCAGCCCGAGCGGGGGGGCCGGGTACATTCAGTACTTC. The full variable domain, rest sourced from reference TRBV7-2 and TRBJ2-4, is GAGVSQSPSNKVTEKGKDVELRCDPISGHTALYWYRQSLGQGLEFLIYFQGNSAPDKSGLPSDRFSAERTGGSVSTLTIQRTQQEDSAVYLCASSPSGGAGYIQYFGAGTRLSVL.

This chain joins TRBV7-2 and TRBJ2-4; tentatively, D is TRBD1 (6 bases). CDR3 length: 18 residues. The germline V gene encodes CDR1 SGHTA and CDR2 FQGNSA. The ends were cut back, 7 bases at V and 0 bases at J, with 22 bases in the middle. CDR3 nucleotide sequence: TGTGCCAGCATCTCCGGGACAAGCACTCCTCTAGCCAAAAACATTCAGTACTTC. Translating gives CASISGTSTPLAKNIQYF.

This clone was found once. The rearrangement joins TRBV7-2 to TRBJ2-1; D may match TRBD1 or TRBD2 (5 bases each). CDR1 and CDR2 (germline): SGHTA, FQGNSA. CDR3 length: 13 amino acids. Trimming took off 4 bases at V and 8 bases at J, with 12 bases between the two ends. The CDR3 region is CASSSRRGDEQFF. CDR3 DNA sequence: TGTGCCAGCAGCTCCAGGAGAGGGGATGAGCAGTTCTTC.

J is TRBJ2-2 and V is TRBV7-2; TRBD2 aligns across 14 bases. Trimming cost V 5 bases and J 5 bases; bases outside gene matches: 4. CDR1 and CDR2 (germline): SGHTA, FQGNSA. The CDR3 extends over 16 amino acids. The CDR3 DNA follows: TGTGCCAGCAGCCTGACTAGCGGGGGGGCAACCGGGGAGCTGTTTTTT. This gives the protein CASSLTSGGATGELFF.

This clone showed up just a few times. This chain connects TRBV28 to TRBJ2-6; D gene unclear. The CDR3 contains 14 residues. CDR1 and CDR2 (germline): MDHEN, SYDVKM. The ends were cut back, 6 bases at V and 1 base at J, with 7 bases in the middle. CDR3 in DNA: TGTGCCAGCAGGGTTCGATCTGGGGCCAACGTCCTGACTTTC. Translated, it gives CASRVRSGANVLTF.

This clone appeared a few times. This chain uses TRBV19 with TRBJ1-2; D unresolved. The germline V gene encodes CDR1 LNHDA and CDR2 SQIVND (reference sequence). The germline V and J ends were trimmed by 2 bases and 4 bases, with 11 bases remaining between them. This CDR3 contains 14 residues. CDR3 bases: TGTGCCAGTAGTATATACGGGTCGGGCTATGGCTACACCTTC. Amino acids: CASSIYGSGYGYTF.

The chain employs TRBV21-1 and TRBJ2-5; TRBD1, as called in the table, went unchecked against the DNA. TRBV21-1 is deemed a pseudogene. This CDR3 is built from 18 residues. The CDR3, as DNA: TGTGCCAGCAGCAGCTCTTCCACGATCAGGGGGGCCTGGGAGACCCAGTACTTC. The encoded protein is CASSSSSTIRGAWETQYF.

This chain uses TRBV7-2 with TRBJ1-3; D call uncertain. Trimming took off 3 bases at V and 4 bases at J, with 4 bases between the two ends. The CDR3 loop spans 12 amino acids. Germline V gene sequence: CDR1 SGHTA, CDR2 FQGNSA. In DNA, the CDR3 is TGTGCCAGCAGCTTCCCCGGAAACACCATATATTTT. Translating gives CASSFPGNTIYF.

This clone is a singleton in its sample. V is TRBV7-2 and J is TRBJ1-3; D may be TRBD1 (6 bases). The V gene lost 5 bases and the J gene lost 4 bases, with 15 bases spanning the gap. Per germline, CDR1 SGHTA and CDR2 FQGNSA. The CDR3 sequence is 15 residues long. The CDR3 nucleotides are TGTGCCAGCAGCACAACAGGGTTCTCAGGAAACACCATATATTTT. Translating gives CASSTTGFSGNTIYF.

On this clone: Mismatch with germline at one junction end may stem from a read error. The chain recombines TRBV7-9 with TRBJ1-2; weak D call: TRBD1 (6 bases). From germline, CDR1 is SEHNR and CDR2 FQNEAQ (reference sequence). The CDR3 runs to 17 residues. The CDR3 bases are TGTGCCAGCAGCTCTACCAGGGGTTCCGGTTATAACGATGGCTACACCTTC. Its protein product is CASSSTRGSGYNDGYTF.

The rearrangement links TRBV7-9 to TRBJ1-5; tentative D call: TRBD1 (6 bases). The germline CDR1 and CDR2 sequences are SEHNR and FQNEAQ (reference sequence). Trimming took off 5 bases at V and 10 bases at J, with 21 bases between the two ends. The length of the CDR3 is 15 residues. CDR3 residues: CASSDTGTPGAPQHF. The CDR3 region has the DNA TGTGCCAGCAGCGACACCGGGACACCGGGGGCCCCCCAGCATTTT.

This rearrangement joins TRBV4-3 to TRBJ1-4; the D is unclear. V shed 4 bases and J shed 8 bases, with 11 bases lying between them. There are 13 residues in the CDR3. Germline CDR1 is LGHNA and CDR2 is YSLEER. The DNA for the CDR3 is TGCGCCAGCAGCCGCGAGTACTTGGAAAAACTGTTTTTT. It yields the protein CASSREYLEKLFF.

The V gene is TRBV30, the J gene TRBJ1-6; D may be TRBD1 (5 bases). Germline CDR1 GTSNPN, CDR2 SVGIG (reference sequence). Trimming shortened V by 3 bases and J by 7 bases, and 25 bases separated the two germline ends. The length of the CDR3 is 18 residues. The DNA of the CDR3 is TGTGCCTGGAGGCACTACCCCGGGACGAAAAACATAAATTCACCCCTCCACTTT. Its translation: CAWRHYPGTKNINSPLHF.

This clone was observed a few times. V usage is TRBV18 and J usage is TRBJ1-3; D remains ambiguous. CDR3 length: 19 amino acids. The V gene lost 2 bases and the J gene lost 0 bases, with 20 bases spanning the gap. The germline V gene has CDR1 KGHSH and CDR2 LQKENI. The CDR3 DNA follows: TGTGCCAGCTCACCAACAAAACTGGCAGGACGTTCCTCTGGAAACACCATATATTTT. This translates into CASSPTKLAGRSSGNTIYF.

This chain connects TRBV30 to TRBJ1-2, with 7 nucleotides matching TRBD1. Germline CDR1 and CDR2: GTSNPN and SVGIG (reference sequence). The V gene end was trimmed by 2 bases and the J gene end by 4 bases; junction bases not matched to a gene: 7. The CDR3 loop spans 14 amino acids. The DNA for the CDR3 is TGTGCCTGGAGTCGACAGGGTTTTGGCTATGGCTACACCTTC. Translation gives CAWSRQGFGYGYTF.

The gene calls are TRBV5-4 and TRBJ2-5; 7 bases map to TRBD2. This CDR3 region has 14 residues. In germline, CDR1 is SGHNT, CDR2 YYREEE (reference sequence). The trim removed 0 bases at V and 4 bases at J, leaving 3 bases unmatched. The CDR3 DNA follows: TGTGCCAGCAGCTTGGTGGGCGGGGGAGAGACCCAGTACTTC. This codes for CASSLVGGGETQYF.

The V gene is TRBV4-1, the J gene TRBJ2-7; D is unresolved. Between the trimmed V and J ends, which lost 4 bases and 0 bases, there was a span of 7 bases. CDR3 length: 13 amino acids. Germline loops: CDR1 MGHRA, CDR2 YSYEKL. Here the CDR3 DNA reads TGCGCCAGCAGCCTCAGGAGCTCCTACGAGCAGTACTTC. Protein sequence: CASSLRSSYEQYF.

The CDR3 DNA follows: TGTGCCAGCAGCTCTAGGGAGACAGGATTGAATAATTCACCCCTCCACTTT. This encodes CASSSRETGLNNSPLHF. The V gene is TRBV7-8, the J gene TRBJ1-6; D is possibly TRBD1 (6 bases). The CDR3 extends over 17 amino acids. V was trimmed by 4 bases and J by 5 bases, leaving 18 bases between them. CDR1 and CDR2 from the germline V gene are SGHVS and FQNEAQ.

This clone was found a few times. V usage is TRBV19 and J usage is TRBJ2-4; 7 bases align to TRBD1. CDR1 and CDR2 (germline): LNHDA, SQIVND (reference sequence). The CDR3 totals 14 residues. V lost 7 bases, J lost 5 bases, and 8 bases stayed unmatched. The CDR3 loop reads CASMGQSAQNIQYF. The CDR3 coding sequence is TGTGCCAGTATGGGACAGTCGGCGCAAAACATTCAGTACTTC. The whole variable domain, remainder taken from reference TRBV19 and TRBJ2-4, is DGGITQSPKYLFRKEGQNVTLSCEQNLNHDAMYWYRQDPGQGLRLIYYSQIVNDFQKGDIAEGYSVSREKKESFPLTVTSAQKNPTAFYLCASMGQSAQNIQYFGAGTRLSVL.

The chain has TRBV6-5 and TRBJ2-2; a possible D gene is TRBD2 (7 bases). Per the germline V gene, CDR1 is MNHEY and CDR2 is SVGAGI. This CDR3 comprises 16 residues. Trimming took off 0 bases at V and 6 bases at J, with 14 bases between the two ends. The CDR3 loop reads CASSYSGGAKAGELFF. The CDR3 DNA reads TGTGCCAGCAGTTACTCGGGGGGGGCCAAGGCCGGGGAGCTGTTTTTT.